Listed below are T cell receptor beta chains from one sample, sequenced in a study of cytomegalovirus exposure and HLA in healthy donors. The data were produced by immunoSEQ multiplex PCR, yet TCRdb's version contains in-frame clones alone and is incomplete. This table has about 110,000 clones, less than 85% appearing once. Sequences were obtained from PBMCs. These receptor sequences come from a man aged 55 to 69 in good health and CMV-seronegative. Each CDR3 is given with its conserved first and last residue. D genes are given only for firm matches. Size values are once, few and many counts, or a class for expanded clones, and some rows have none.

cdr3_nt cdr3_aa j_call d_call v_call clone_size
TGCGCCAGCAGCCAAGGACTAGCGGGGACCTCATACAATGAGCAGTTCTTC CASSQGLAGTSYNEQFF TRBJ2-1 TRBD2 TRBV4-1 .
TGTGCCAGCAGCTATATACTAGCGGGGGGGCAAGATACGCAGTATTTT CASSYILAGGQDTQYF TRBJ2-3 TRBD2 TRBV7-2 .
TGTGCCAGCAGCGTGGGGACAGGGGATGTAAATGAGCAGTTCTTC CASSVGTGDVNEQFF TRBJ2-1 TRBD1 TRBV9 .
TGTGCCAGCAGCTGGTCCCCTAAGAGGGAGCAGTACTTC CASSWSPKREQYF TRBJ2-7 . TRBV7-2 .
TGTGCCAGCAGTCGTGGGACAGGAAATGAAAAACTGTTTTTT CASSRGTGNEKLFF TRBJ1-4 TRBD1 TRBV6-5 .
TGTGCCAGTAGTATTCTCTTACAAGAGACCCAGTACTTC CASSILLQETQYF TRBJ2-5 . TRBV19 .
TGCGCCAGCAGCCCCGACGTGACCGCGGGCCAGTACTTC CASSPDVTAGQYF TRBJ2-5 . TRBV4-3 few
TGTGCCAGCAGCCAAGGGCGGGCCAGCTCCTATAATTCACCCCTCCACTTT CASSQGRASSYNSPLHF TRBJ1-6 . TRBV14 .
TGCGCCAGCAGTTCCTGTCAAGCGGGGGGTAGCACAGATACGCAGTATTTT CASSSCQAGGSTDTQYF TRBJ2-3 TRBD2 TRBV10-1 .
TGTGCCAGCAGCATAATTCCGGGACAGGGTTTCGAAGAGACCCAGTACTTC CASSIIPGQGFEETQYF TRBJ2-5 TRBD1 TRBV13 few
TGTGCCAGCTCACCTCCCTACCTCACGCACACCATATATTTT CASSPPYLTHTIYF TRBJ1-3 . TRBV18 once
TGTGCCAGCAGCTTGGATTCGCAGGGGGCAAACTACAATGAGCAGTTCTTC CASSLDSQGANYNEQFF TRBJ2-1 TRBD1 TRBV5-4 few
TGCGCCAGCAGCTCCCGGGACAGGAAATCCTATGGCTACACCTTC CASSSRDRKSYGYTF TRBJ1-2 TRBD1 TRBV5-1 .
TGCGCCAGCAGCTTTGGCACTAGCGGGGAAGAGACCCAGTACTTC CASSFGTSGEETQYF TRBJ2-5 TRBD2 TRBV5-1 .
TGTGCCAGCACCTCGCTCGCGGGACGCCTATGGGATCAGCCCCAGCATTTT CASTSLAGRLWDQPQHF TRBJ1-5 . TRBV28 .
TGCGCCAGCAGCTCACAGGGGGTGTACACTGAAGCTTTCTTT CASSSQGVYTEAFF TRBJ1-1 TRBD1 TRBV5-1 .
TGTGCCAGCTCACCCGGACAGGTTGGGCAGCAGCCCCAGCATTTT CASSPGQVGQQPQHF TRBJ1-5 TRBD1 TRBV18 .
TGCAGCGCCGAGGGATCTTTCACCGGGGAGCTGTTTTTT CSAEGSFTGELFF TRBJ2-2 . TRBV29-1 .
TGTGCCAGCAGTGCTACCGTGGGAGGGGAAAAACTGTTTTTT CASSATVGGEKLFF TRBJ1-4 . TRBV7-9 .
TGTGCCAGCTCACAAGGACAGTACAATGAGCAGTTCTTC CASSQGQYNEQFF TRBJ2-1 . TRBV18 .
TGTGCCAGAAGCTTGTCAAGGGGGCGAGAAACTGAAGCTTTCTTT CARSLSRGRETEAFF TRBJ1-1 TRBD1 TRBV5-3 .
TGTGCCAGCAGGGCCGTAGCTGCAACTAATGAAAAACTGTTTTTT CASRAVAATNEKLFF TRBJ1-4 . TRBV6-1 .
TGTGCCAGCATTTACAGGGAGCACACTGAAGCTTTCTTT CASIYREHTEAFF TRBJ1-1 . TRBV6-1 .
TGTGCCAGCGGAAAGGACAGGGGAGACAATCAGCCCCAGCATTTT CASGKDRGDNQPQHF TRBJ1-5 TRBD1 TRBV6-5 .
TGTGCCAGCAGCGTAGCCCGGACAGGGTATAGCTATGGCTACACCTTC CASSVARTGYSYGYTF TRBJ1-2 TRBD1 TRBV9 once
TGTGCCAGCAGCCGGACCCTAGGGGATGAAAAACTGTTTTTT CASSRTLGDEKLFF TRBJ1-4 . TRBV6-5 .
TGTGCCAGCAGCCTTGGTGGGCTAGCGGGCTACAATGAGCAGTTCTTC CASSLGGLAGYNEQFF TRBJ2-1 TRBD2 TRBV5-4 .
TGTGCCAGCAGCCGGGGACAGGTTAGCAATCAGCCCCAGCATTTT CASSRGQVSNQPQHF TRBJ1-5 TRBD1 TRBV5-8 .
TGCACCAGCAGCCAAGATCGGAGAACCCCCCTCCACTTT CTSSQDRRTPLHF TRBJ1-6 . TRBV4-1 once
TGTGCCAGCAGTGGGCGGGAGGATTCACCCCTCCACTTT CASSGREDSPLHF TRBJ1-6 . TRBV27 .
TGTGCCAGCACTATTGGGACAGATTATAATTCACCCCTCCACTTT CASTIGTDYNSPLHF TRBJ1-6 TRBD1 TRBV28 .
TGTGCCACCAGCAGTCGACAGGGGATGTATATAAGCAATCAGCCCCAGCATTTT CATSSRQGMYISNQPQHF TRBJ1-5 TRBD1 TRBV15 .
TGCGCCAGCGGGGACAGGTTCTTTACAGATACGCAGTATTTT CASGDRFFTDTQYF TRBJ2-3 TRBD1 TRBV5-1 .
TGTGCCAGCAGTTATACAGGGGGCTCTAACATTCAGTACTTC CASSYTGGSNIQYF TRBJ2-4 TRBD1 TRBV6-1 .
TGTGCCAGCAGCCCCAGGGTTAGCTACACTGAAGCTTTCTTT CASSPRVSYTEAFF TRBJ1-1 . TRBV6-5 .
TGTGCCAGCAGTTTACTACGCCCGGACTATGGCTACACCTTC CASSLLRPDYGYTF TRBJ1-2 . TRBV28 .
TGCAGCGTTGAGAACGGGGACTATGGCTACACCTTC CSVENGDYGYTF TRBJ1-2 . TRBV29-1 .
TGCGCCAGCAGCCCCTACCCCGGACAGGGGGCCACCGGGGAGCTGTTTTTT CASSPYPGQGATGELFF TRBJ2-2 TRBD1 TRBV5-1 .
TGTGCCACCGATAGGGGTGGGAATAAGAACACTGAAGCTTTCTTT CATDRGGNKNTEAFF TRBJ1-1 . TRBV15 .
TGTGCCAGCAAGTTCGGACTAGCCACAGATACGCAGTATTTT CASKFGLATDTQYF TRBJ2-3 TRBD2 TRBV6-6 .
TGTGCCAGTAGTCTGGACAGGGTTGAGACCCAGTACTTC CASSLDRVETQYF TRBJ2-5 TRBD1 TRBV19 .
TGTGCCATCAGTAACGGGGGGGACAATGAGCAGTTCTTC CAISNGGDNEQFF TRBJ2-1 TRBD2 TRBV10-3 .
TGCGCCAGCAGTCAGATGCTCAATAACTATGGCTACACCTTC CASSQMLNNYGYTF TRBJ1-2 . TRBV5-1 .
TGTGCCCCGAGGAGGGCTAGCCAGTCTTCCGGGGAGCTGTTTTTT CAPRRASQSSGELFF TRBJ2-2 . TRBV7-9 once
TGTGCCAGCAGCCGAGCGCATGGCCCCTCTGAGCAGTTCTTC CASSRAHGPSEQFF TRBJ2-1 . TRBV9 .
TGTGCCAGCAGCTTAAACAGAAATTCACCCCTCCACTTT CASSLNRNSPLHF TRBJ1-6 . TRBV7-2 once
TGCGCCAGCATGGACAGGAGCTACGAGCAGTACTTC CASMDRSYEQYF TRBJ2-7 TRBD1 TRBV5-1 .
TGTGCCAGCAGCTTAGCGCATAGCGGGGGGGGAGAGACCCAGTACTTC CASSLAHSGGGETQYF TRBJ2-5 TRBD2 TRBV7-2 .
TGTGCCAGCAGCCTCCTACAATTGACAGGGAACCACGGGGAGCTGTTTTTT CASSLLQLTGNHGELFF TRBJ2-2 TRBD1 TRBV5-4 .
TGTGCCATCAGTGAGTCCACTAGAAACACTGAAGCTTTCTTT CAISESTRNTEAFF TRBJ1-1 . TRBV10-3 .
TGTGCCAGCAGTTTCGACAGGGTTGAAGCTTTCTTT CASSFDRVEAFF TRBJ1-1 TRBD1 TRBV7-9 .
TGCGCCAGCAGCTTGGGCGCTTACCCCACTGAAGCTTTCTTT CASSLGAYPTEAFF TRBJ1-1 . TRBV5-1 .
TGCGCCAGCACTACCGATGGAAACACCATATATTTT CASTTDGNTIYF TRBJ1-3 . TRBV5-1 .
TGTGCCAGCAGCCAAGATCAGGTGGGGGGACACCAAGAGACCCAGTACTTC CASSQDQVGGHQETQYF TRBJ2-5 . TRBV4-2 .
TGTGCCAGCAGTTATGCGGGACTAGACAGTGAAAAACTGTTTTTT CASSYAGLDSEKLFF TRBJ1-4 . TRBV6-5 .
TGTGCCAGCAGCTTAGCCAGGGGGGAGACCCAGTACTTC CASSLARGETQYF TRBJ2-5 TRBD1 TRBV11-3 once
TGTGCCAGCAGCGTAGGGACAGGGGGAGATACGCAGTATTTT CASSVGTGGDTQYF TRBJ2-3 TRBD1 TRBV7-3 .